This entry concerns a single TCR beta chain. Its antigen is unidentified. TCRdb re-called the reads through MiXCR, storing one row per CDR3 protein. The profile shows 100,000 to 150,000 distinct CDR3 sequences, approximately 9.2% of them singletons. Germline values: CDR1 DFQATT, CDR2 SNEGSKA (reference sequence). V was clipped by 6 bases and J by 7 bases; unmatched bases: 12. The CDR3 totals 15 residues. The data were taken from a study of T cell repertoires in cytomegalovirus infection. Study-level background: Public TCR beta signature analysis indicated the presence of both CMV infection and matching HLA type. Study-level results: Dominating the ex vivo response were TCR beta clonotypes that were CMV-specific and HLA-C-restricted. Totalled public TCR beta family frequency picked out people who carried CMV plus the relevant HLA.

This TCR came from a human donor in good health (CMV status not recorded). Some clones in this sample may be carry-over from other donors' samples. Input material: PBMCs. The chain joins TRBV20-1 to TRBJ2-1; 10 positions agree with TRBD1. CDR3 DNA sequence: TGCAGTGCCAAGGCCGGGACAGGGGCCTTGAATGAGCAGTTCTTC. Protein product: CSAKAGTGALNEQFF.